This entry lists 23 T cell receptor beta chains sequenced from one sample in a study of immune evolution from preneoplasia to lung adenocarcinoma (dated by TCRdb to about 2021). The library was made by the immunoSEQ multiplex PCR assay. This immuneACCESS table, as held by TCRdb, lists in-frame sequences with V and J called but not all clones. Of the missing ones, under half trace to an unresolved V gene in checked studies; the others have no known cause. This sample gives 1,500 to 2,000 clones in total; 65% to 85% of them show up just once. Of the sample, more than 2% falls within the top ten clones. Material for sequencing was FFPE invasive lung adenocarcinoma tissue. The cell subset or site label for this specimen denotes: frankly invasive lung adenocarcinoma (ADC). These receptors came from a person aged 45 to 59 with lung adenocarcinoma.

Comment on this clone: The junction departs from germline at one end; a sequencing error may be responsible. Written as DNA, the CDR3 is TGTGCCAGCAGCTTAGACCGGACTAGCGAAGGGATCTTC. It specifies CASSLDRTSEGIF. The chain carries TRBV11-3 and TRBJ2-1; TRBD2 aligns across 9 bases. The CDR3 length is 13 residues. Per the germline V gene, CDR1 is SGHNT and CDR2 is YENEEA.

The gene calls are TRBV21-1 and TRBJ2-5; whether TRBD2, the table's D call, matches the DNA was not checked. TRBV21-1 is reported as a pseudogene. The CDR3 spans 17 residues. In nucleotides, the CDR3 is TGTGCCAGCAGCAAAGTGGCGGGACTAGCGGGATTGGAGACCCAGTACTTC. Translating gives CASSKVAGLAGLETQYF.

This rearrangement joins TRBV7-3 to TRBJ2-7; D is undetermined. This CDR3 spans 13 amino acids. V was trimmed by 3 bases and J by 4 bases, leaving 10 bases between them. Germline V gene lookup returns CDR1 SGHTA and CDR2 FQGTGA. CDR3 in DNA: TGTGCCAGCAGCTTTGGGTCCCAGTACGAGCAGTACTTC. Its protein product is CASSFGSQYEQYF.

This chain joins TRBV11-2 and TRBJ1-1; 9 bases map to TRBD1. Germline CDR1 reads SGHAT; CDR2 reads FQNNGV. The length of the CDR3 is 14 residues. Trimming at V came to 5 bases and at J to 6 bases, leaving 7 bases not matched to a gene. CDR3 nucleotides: TGTGCCAGCAGCCAGGACAGGGGCTCATCTGAAGCTTTCTTT. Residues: CASSQDRGSSEAFF. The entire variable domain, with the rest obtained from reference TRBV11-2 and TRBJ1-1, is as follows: EAGVAQSPRYKIIEKRQSVAFWCNPISGHATLYWYQQILGQGPKLLIQFQNNGVVDDSQLPKDRFSAERLKGVDSTLKIQPAKLEDSAVYLCASSQDRGSSEAFFGQGTRLTVV.

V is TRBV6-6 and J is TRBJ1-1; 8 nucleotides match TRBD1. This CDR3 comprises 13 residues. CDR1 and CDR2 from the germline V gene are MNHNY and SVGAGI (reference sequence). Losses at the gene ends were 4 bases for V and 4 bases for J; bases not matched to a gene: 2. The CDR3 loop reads CASSSTGGTEAFF. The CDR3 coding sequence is TGTGCCAGCAGTTCCACAGGGGGCACTGAAGCTTTCTTT.

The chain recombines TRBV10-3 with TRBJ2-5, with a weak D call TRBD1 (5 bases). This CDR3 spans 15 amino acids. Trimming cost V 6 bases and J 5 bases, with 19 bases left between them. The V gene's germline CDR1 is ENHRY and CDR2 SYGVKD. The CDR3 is CAISPQVGVWETQYF. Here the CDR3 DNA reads TGTGCCATCAGCCCCCAAGTAGGGGTTTGGGAGACCCAGTACTTC.

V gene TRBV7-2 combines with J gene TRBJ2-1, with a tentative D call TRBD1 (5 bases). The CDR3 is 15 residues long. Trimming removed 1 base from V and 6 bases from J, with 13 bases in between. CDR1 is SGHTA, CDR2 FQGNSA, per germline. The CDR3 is CASSLDQQEFNEQFF. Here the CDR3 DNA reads TGTGCCAGCAGCTTAGACCAACAGGAATTCAATGAGCAGTTCTTC.

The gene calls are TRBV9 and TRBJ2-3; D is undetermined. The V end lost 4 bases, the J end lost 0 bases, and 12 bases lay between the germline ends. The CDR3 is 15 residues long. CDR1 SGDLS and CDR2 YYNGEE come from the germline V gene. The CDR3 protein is CASSPRSASTDTQYF. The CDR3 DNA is TGTGCCAGCAGCCCCCGGTCCGCAAGCACAGATACGCAGTATTTT.

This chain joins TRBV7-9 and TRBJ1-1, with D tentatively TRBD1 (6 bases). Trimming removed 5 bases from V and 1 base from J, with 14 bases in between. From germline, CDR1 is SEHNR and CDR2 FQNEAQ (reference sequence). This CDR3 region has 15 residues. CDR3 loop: CASSPPTGSNTEAFF. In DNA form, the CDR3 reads TGTGCCAGCAGCCCCCCGACAGGTTCGAACACTGAAGCTTTCTTT.

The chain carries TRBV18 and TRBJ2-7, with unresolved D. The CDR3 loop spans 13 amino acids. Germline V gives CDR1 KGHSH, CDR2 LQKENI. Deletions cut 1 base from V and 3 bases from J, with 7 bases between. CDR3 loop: CASSPRGDYEQYF. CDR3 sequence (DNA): TGTGCCAGCTCACCACGTGGGGACTACGAGCAGTACTTC.

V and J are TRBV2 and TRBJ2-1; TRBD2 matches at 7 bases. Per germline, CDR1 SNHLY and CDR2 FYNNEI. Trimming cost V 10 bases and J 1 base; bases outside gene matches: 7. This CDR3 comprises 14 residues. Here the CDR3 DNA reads TGTGCCACCACAACTAGCGAATCCTACAATGAGCAGTTCTTC. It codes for CATTTSESYNEQFF.

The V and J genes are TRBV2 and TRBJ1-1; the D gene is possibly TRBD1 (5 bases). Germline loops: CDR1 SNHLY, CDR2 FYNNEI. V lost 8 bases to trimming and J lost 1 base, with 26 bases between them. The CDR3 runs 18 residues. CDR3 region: CASGKQRMVGRGNTEAFF. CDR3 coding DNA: TGTGCCAGCGGAAAACAGCGGATGGTGGGGCGGGGGAACACTGAAGCTTTCTTT.

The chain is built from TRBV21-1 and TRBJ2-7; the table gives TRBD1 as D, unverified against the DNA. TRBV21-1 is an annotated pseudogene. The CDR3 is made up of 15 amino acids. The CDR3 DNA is TGTGCCAGCAGCAAACACAGGGGTATAGCCTACGAGCAGTACTTC. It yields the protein CASSKHRGIAYEQYF.

CDR3 protein: CAGADSNTGELFF. DNA of the CDR3: TGTGCCGGCGCGGACAGTAACACCGGGGAGCTGTTTTTT. This sequence joins TRBV19 and TRBJ2-2, with D possibly being TRBD1 (6 bases). Germline lookup yields CDR1 LNHDA and CDR2 SQIVND (reference sequence). This CDR3 is built from 13 residues. V lost 11 bases, J lost 2 bases, and 12 bases lay in between.

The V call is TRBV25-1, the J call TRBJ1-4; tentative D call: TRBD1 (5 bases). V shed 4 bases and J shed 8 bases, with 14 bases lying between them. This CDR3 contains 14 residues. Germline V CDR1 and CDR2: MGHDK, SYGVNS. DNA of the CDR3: TGTGCCAGCAGTGGGGACCTACTGGAGGAAAAACTGTTTTTT. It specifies CASSGDLLEEKLFF.

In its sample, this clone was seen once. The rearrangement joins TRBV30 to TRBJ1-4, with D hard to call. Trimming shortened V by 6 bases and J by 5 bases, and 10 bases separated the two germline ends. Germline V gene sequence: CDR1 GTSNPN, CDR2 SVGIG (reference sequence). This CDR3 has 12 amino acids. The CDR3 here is CACLRYNEKLFF. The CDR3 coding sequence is TGTGCCTGCCTTAGGTACAATGAAAAACTGTTTTTT.

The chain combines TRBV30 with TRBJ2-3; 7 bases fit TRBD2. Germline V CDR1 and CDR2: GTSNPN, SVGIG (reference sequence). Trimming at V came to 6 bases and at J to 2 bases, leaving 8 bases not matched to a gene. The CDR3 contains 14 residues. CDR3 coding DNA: TGTGCCTGCCAGGGACTACCAAACACAGATACGCAGTATTTT. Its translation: CACQGLPNTDTQYF.

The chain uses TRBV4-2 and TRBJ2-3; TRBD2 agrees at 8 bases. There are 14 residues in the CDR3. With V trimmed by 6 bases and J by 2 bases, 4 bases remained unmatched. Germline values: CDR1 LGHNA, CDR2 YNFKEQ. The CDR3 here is CASRAGGITDTQYF. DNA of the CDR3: TGTGCCAGCAGGGCGGGGGGCATCACAGATACGCAGTATTTT.

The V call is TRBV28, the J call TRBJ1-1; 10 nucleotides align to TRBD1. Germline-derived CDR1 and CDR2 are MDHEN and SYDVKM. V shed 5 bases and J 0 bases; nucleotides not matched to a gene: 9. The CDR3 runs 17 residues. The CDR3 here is CASSHFGTGDMNTEAFF. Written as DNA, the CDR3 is TGTGCCAGCAGTCACTTCGGGACAGGGGACATGAACACTGAAGCTTTCTTT.

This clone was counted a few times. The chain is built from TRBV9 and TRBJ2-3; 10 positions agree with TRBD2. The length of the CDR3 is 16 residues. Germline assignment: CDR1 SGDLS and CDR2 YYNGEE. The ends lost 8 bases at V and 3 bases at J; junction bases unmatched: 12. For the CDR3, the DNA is TGTGCCAGTACCCCTAGCGGGAGTCGGGTTACAGATACGCAGTATTTT. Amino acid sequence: CASTPSGSRVTDTQYF.

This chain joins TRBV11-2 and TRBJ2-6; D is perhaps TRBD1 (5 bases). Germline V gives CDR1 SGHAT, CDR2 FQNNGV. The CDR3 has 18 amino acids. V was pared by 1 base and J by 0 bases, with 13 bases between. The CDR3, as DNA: TGTGCCAGCAGCTTAGTGGGTATCAGGGCCTCTGGGGCCAACGTCCTGACTTTC. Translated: CASSLVGIRASGANVLTF. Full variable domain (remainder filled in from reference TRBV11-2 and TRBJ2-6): EAGVAQSPRYKIIEKRQSVAFWCNPISGHATLYWYQQILGQGPKLLIQFQNNGVVDDSQLPKDRFSAERLKGVDSTLKIQPAKLEDSAVYLCASSLVGIRASGANVLTFGAGSRLTVL.

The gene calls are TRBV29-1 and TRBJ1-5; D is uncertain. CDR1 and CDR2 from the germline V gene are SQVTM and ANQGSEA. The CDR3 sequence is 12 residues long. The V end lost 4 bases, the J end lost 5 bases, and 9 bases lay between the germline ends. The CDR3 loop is CSVGARDQPQHF. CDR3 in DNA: TGCAGCGTTGGGGCGCGCGATCAGCCCCAGCATTTT.

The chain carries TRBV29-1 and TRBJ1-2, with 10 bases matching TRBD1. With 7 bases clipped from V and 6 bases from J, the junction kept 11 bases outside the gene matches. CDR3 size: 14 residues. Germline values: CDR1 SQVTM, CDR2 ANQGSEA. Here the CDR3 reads CSAPTTGGADGYTF. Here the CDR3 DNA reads TGCAGCGCTCCTACGACAGGGGGCGCGGATGGCTACACCTTC. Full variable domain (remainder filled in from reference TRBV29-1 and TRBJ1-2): SAVISQKPSRDICQRGTSLTIQCQVDSQVTMMFWYRQQPGQSLTLIATANQGSEATYESGFVIDKFPISRPNLTFSTLTVSNMSPEDSSIYLCSAPTTGGADGYTFGSGTRLTVV.